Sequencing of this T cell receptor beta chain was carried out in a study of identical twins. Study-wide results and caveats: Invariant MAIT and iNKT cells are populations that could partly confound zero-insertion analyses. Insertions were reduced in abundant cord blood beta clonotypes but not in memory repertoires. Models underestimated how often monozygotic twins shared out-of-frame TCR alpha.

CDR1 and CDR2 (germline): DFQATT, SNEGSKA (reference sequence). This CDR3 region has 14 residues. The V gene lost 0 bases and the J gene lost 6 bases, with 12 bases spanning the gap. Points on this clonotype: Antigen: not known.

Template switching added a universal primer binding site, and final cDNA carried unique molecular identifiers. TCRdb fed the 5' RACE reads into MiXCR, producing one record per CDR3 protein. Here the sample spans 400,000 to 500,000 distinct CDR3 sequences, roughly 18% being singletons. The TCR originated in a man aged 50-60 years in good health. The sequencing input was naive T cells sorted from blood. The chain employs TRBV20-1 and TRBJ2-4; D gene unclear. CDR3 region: CSARDPRKGNIQYF. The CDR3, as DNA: TGCAGTGCTAGAGATCCGCGAAAGGGAAACATTCAGTACTTC.